Listed below are T cell receptor beta chains from one sample, sequenced in a study of T cell repertoires in cytomegalovirus infection. For these receptors, no antigen is known. TCRdb re-analysed the reads in MiXCR, keeping a single row per CDR3 protein. This sample has 450,000 to 600,000 distinct CDR3 sequences, with about 42% found just once. The sample in question was cultured PBMCs, obtained from culture after CMV antigen stimulation. The source of these receptors is a human donor in good health (CMV status not recorded). Some clones in this sample may be carry-over from other donors' samples. Each CDR3 is given without its conserved first and last residue. The order of the fields is V gene, D gene, J gene, CDR3 protein. D genes are given only for firm matches.

>TRBV10-3|TRBD2|TRBJ2-7
AIRGLAANSYEQY
>TRBV5-5|-|TRBJ1-4
ASSSQGKGEKLF
>TRBV6-8|-|TRBJ2-3
ASSRLGDTQY
>TRBV18|-|TRBJ2-5
ASSPFGEETQY
>TRBV10-1|TRBD2|TRBJ2-3
ASSRTSGSADTQY
>TRBV6-6|TRBD1|TRBJ1-5
ASSGQGAVQPQH
>TRBV12-3/TRBV12-4|TRBD1|TRBJ2-7
ASSPSGQRSGEQY
>TRBV6-1|-|TRBJ2-7
ASSERVQY
>TRBV12-3/TRBV12-4|-|TRBJ2-1
ASSGEGGQF
>TRBV7-2|TRBD2|TRBJ2-7
ASSLRLSGETYEQY
>TRBV12-3/TRBV12-4|TRBD1|TRBJ1-2
ASTYRDSVGYT
>TRBV7-9|-|TRBJ2-7
ASSFPMDLPYEQY
>TRBV11-2|-|TRBJ2-6
ASSPWRGGANVLT
>TRBV28|-|TRBJ2-7
ASNISGTLEQY
>TRBV7-2|TRBD2|TRBJ2-1
ASSPGGYNEQF
>TRBV6-1|-|TRBJ2-5
ASGTTYQETQY
>TRBV5-4|-|TRBJ2-1
ASSFIVRDNEQF
>TRBV6-6|-|TRBJ1-4
ASGQTAENEKLF
>TRBV12-3/TRBV12-4|-|TRBJ2-7
ASRRTAAEQY
>TRBV20-1|-|TRBJ2-1
SARVRGFSYNEQF
>TRBV7-6|-|TRBJ2-2
ASSYTFASVGVDTGELF
>TRBV7-6|TRBD2|TRBJ2-2
ASSSPRRGGTGELF
>TRBV15|TRBD1|TRBJ2-4
ATSGWGQGLGNIQY
>TRBV7-2|TRBD2|TRBJ2-1
ASSPVGGLAGGEQF
>TRBV20-1|-|TRBJ1-1
SARGRPMNTEAF
>TRBV10-3|TRBD1|TRBJ2-1
AITGTGPYNEQF
>TRBV27|-|TRBJ1-2
ASSSQLRGSYGYT
>TRBV27|-|TRBJ1-5
ASKEEGGLNQPQH
>TRBV5-4|-|TRBJ1-1
ASSSADQLGDTEAF
>TRBV7-6|TRBD1|TRBJ2-2
ASSLTGPNTGELF
>TRBV5-4|TRBD1|TRBJ2-1
ATRDRTYNEQF
>TRBV2|TRBD1|TRBJ2-5
ASSELRGRETQY
>TRBV2|-|TRBJ2-4
ASSEDRDIQY
>TRBV7-9|-|TRBJ2-7
ASSPGVPFTEQY
>TRBV10-3|TRBD2|TRBJ2-7
AISITSGTYEQY
>TRBV7-2|TRBD2|TRBJ2-3
ASSLAAGGIDTQY
>TRBV7-2|TRBD2|TRBJ2-1
ASSLVVYSRLAGRSGNEQF
>TRBV7-8|-|TRBJ2-5
ASSLSRGRRETQY
>TRBV4-3|TRBD2|TRBJ2-7
ASSQGTSGVPYEQY
>TRBV12-3/TRBV12-4|-|TRBJ2-3
ASRGAAFTDTQY
>TRBV11-2|-|TRBJ2-5
ASSTGTASGETQY
>TRBV13|-|TRBJ1-1
ASSQGPDPAF
>TRBV4-1|-|TRBJ1-3
ASSQPVGRSGNTIY
>TRBV11-2|-|TRBJ2-1
ASSSESGSYNEQF
>TRBV15|-|TRBJ2-5
ATSRAPTGETQY
>TRBV7-8|-|TRBJ2-3
ASSLEGRGDTQY
>TRBV19|-|TRBJ1-5
ASSIEEQPQH
>TRBV5-1|TRBD2|TRBJ2-4
ASSFISGRYIQY
>TRBV7-8|-|TRBJ1-6
ASRRGAGYNSPLH
>TRBV7-6|TRBD1|TRBJ2-5
ASSPEPGQGRRGTQY
>TRBV19|TRBD1|TRBJ2-7
ASRGTASSYEQY
>TRBV7-6|-|TRBJ2-6
ASSATPGLKKGGSGANVLT
>TRBV18|-|TRBJ2-7
ASSPNHGAYEQY
>TRBV5-4|TRBD2|TRBJ2-3
ASSRAAGGGTDTQY
>TRBV30|TRBD1|TRBJ2-7
AWAPGQGAYEQY
>TRBV19|-|TRBJ1-3
ASRGGYGAIY
>TRBV7-2|-|TRBJ1-2
ASSSISGQYGYT
>TRBV27|-|TRBJ1-2
ASYSYKGTTIGYT
>TRBV6-8|-|TRBJ2-7
ASSYRDSGAEQY